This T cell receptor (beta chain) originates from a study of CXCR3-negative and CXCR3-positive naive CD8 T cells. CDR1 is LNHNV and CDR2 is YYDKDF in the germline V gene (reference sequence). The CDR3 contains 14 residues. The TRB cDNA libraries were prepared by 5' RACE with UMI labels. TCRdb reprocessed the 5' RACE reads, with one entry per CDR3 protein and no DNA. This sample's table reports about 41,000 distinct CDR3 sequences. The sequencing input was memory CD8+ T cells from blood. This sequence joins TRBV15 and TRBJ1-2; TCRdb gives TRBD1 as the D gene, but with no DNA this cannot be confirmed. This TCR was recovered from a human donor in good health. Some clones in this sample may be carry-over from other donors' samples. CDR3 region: CATSSSRGSYGYTF. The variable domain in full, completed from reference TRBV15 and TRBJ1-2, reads DAMVIQNPRYQVTQFGKPVTLSCSQTLNHNVMYWYQQKSSQAPKLLFHYYDKDFNNEADTPDNFQSRRPNTSFCFLDIRSPGLGDTAMYLCATSSSRGSYGYTFGSGTRLTVV.